The source of this T cell receptor beta chain is a study of control samples from healthy donors and cancer patients. Germline assignment: CDR1 LNHDA and CDR2 SQIVND (reference sequence). Trimming removed 7 bases from V and 4 bases from J, with 16 bases in between. The CDR3 length is 14 residues. Method: immunoSEQ multiplex PCR; TCRdb's copy keeps in-frame clones and lacks some. The sample records approximately 150,000 clones, almost 90% being singletons. The sequence was obtained from a man between 18 and 35 years old in good health. The rearrangement links TRBV19 to TRBJ1-1; a weak D match, TRBD1 (6 bases). Sequenced: blood. The DNA for the CDR3 is TGTGCCAGTATCACGGGACATCTGGGCACTGAAGCTTTCTTT. It specifies CASITGHLGTEAFF.